This T cell receptor (beta chain) was captured by sequencing in a study of spatial heterogeneity in lung cancer. The table lists this clonotype with many counts. This sample's time point: sample taken at primary tumor resection. CDR3 length equals 14 residues. Germline CDR1 LNHDA, CDR2 SQIVND (reference sequence). Trimming shortened V by 8 bases and J by 4 bases, and 15 bases separated the two germline ends. TCRdb fed the 5' RACE reads into MiXCR, producing one record per CDR3 protein. The data show 45,000 to 55,000 distinct CDR3 sequences, over 4.5% seen once. This sequence joins TRBV19 and TRBJ1-5; D is unresolved. This sequence was found in a male donor with early-stage non-small cell lung cancer. Sequenced here: PBMCs, sampled at surgery. CDR3 sequence (DNA): TGTGCCAGTGGCGGGCTTAAGTCGAATCAGCCCCAGCATTTT. The encoded protein is CASGGLKSNQPQHF.